This T cell receptor (beta chain) was captured in a study of blood T cell repertoires in COVID-19. As for the study in general: The United States, Italy and Spain provided the acute and convalescent COVID-19 samples. T cells, B-cell-depleted T cells, or PBMCs provided the cDNA or gDNA that served as material.

V gave up 0 bases and J gave up 4 bases, with 12 bases separating them. There are 14 residues in the CDR3. Germline CDR1 reads GTSNPN; CDR2 reads SVGIG (reference sequence). This clone was observed a single time. Some clones are missing from TCRdb's copy, which holds only in-frame ones; the method was immunoSEQ multiplex PCR. Among more than 150,000 clones listed, around 77% were seen once. The V call is TRBV30, the J call TRBJ2-5; D perhaps matches TRBD2 (5 bases). Sequencing input: peripheral blood. This TCR derives from a man in his fifties or sixties with active or convalescent COVID-19. This CDR3 reads CAWSVEIGRETQYF. The CDR3 region has the DNA TGTGCCTGGAGTGTAGAGATAGGGAGAGAGACCCAGTACTTC.